The TCR beta chain described here comes from a study of T cells in Graves' hyperthyroidism and ophthalmopathy. Amplification targeted TCR beta CDR3 regions from RNA transcripts. Primed by the HTBI set, a first-round RT-PCR was run on the TCR CDR3. TCRdb reprocessed the multiplex PCR reads with MiXCR, giving one entry per CDR3 protein. The data contain around 540,000 distinct CDR3 sequences, about half of them seen just once; the ten biggest clones take up approximately 8.2%. This clonotype originated in a woman aged 18-30 years with Graves' hyperthyroidism. The sequencing sample was made of peripheral blood or thyroid tissue (not recorded which).

CDR3 in amino acids: CSVDFDRATEAFF. As DNA, the CDR3 is TGCAGCGTTGATTTTGACAGGGCGACTGAAGCTTTCTTT. The chain couples TRBV29-1 to TRBJ1-1, with 7 bases identical to TRBD1. There are 13 residues in the CDR3. CDR1 is SQVTM and CDR2 is ANQGSEA in the germline V gene. The trim removed 3 bases at V and 5 bases at J, leaving 6 bases unmatched. Together with reference TRBV29-1 and TRBJ1-1, the CDR3 gives the full variable domain: SAVISQKPSRDICQRGTSLTIQCQVDSQVTMMFWYRQQPGQSLTLIATANQGSEATYESGFVIDKFPISRPNLTFSTLTVSNMSPEDSSIYLCSVDFDRATEAFFGQGTRLTVV.